The 19 T cell receptor beta chains given below trace back to one sample, sequenced in a study of STAT5B mutations in CD4+ large granular lymphocyte leukemia. Only in-frame clones appear in the TCRdb table, and some are missing; sequencing was by immunoSEQ multiplex PCR. Of about 40,000 clones in the sample, 70% to 85% were seen once. The sample was CD4+ T cells from blood buffy coats. All receptors come from a human donor in good health.

The genes are TRBV21-1 and TRBJ2-3; the table's D call TRBD2 went unverified against the DNA. TRBV21-1 is termed a pseudogene. CDR3 length: 13 residues. The CDR3 loop reads CASKRGHTDTQYF. CDR3 in DNA: TGTGCCAGCAAGCGGGGCCACACAGATACGCAGTATTTT.

The gene calls are TRBV19 and TRBJ1-1; D gene unclear. Trimming removed 5 bases at V and 0 bases at J, with 10 bases between. This CDR3 is 14 amino acids long. The germline V gene encodes CDR1 LNHDA and CDR2 SQIVND (reference sequence). The CDR3 bases are TGTGCCAGTAGTCGTCCTCCAGTGAACACTGAAGCTTTCTTT. As protein: CASSRPPVNTEAFF.

The chain has TRBV18 and TRBJ1-5; D uncertain. The V gene's germline CDR1 is KGHSH and CDR2 LQKENI. Trimming left V 2 bases short and J 1 base short, with 6 bases between. The length of the CDR3 is 14 residues. CDR3 DNA: TGTGCCAGCTCACCAGGTCCGAGCAATCAGCCCCAGCATTTT. Amino acids: CASSPGPSNQPQHF.

This chain connects TRBV2 to TRBJ2-1; 16 bases are shared with TRBD2. The junction had 13 bases not matched to a gene; V was cut back by 2 bases and J by 9 bases. Germline CDR1 and CDR2: SNHLY and FYNNEI. The CDR3 loop spans 19 amino acids. The CDR3 is CASSEFSTGLAGGRGEQFF. As DNA, the CDR3 is TGTGCCAGCAGTGAATTCTCCACGGGACTAGCGGGGGGGCGGGGTGAGCAGTTCTTC. Combining the CDR3 with reference TRBV2 and TRBJ2-1 gives the whole variable domain EPEVTQTPSHQVTQMGQEVILRCVPISNHLYFYWYRQILGQKVEFLVSFYNNEISEKSEIFDDQFSVERPDGSNFTLKIRSTKLEDSAMYFCASSEFSTGLAGGRGEQFFGPGTRLTVL.

DNA of the CDR3: TGTGCCAGCAGTTACTCGGGGCTCGGGTACGAGCAGTACTTC. It codes for CASSYSGLGYEQYF. The J gene is TRBJ2-7, the V gene TRBV6-6, with TRBD1 as a possible D gene (5 bases). The CDR3 is 14 amino acids. Germline CDR1 MNHNY, CDR2 SVGAGI (reference sequence). The V and J ends lost 0 bases and 4 bases respectively, with 10 bases between them.

V usage is TRBV25-1 and J usage is TRBJ1-1; the match to TRBD1 covers 8 bases. From germline, CDR1 is MGHDK and CDR2 SYGVNS. The CDR3 consists of 14 residues. After removal of 6 bases from V and 8 bases from J, the junction contained 11 bases not matched to a gene. The CDR3 region has the DNA TGTGCCAGCAGGGGGGGGGACAGGATGCTAGAAGCTTTCTTT. Translating gives CASRGGDRMLEAFF.

The sample holds a few counts of this clone. V gene TRBV18 combines with J gene TRBJ1-2, with no clear D. V lost 2 bases and J 0 bases, leaving 13 bases between the germline ends. CDR3 length equals 16 residues. Germline loops: CDR1 KGHSH, CDR2 LQKENI. CDR3 nucleotide sequence: TGTGCCAGCTCACCAATGGAGACCGAAGCTAACTATGGCTACACCTTC. Protein: CASSPMETEANYGYTF.

The rearrangement uses TRBV6-5 and TRBJ2-1, with D possibly being TRBD2 (6 bases). This CDR3 has 14 residues. Trimming cost V 6 bases and J 0 bases, with 9 bases left between them. Germline V lookup: CDR1 MNHEY, CDR2 SVGAGI. The CDR3 DNA follows: TGTGCCAGCAGACCGGGGGACTCCTACAATGAGCAGTTCTTC. Its translation: CASRPGDSYNEQFF.

The chain couples TRBV29-1 to TRBJ2-2, with a tentative D call TRBD2 (5 bases). The V and J ends lost 5 bases and 4 bases respectively, with 17 bases between them. This CDR3 spans 15 amino acids. Germline CDR1 and CDR2: SQVTM and ANQGSEA. The CDR3 region is CSVRPGGGLTGELFF. In nucleotides, the CDR3 is TGCAGCGTTCGCCCGGGTGGAGGTCTCACCGGGGAGCTGTTTTTT.

The rearrangement links TRBV29-1 to TRBJ2-7, with 9 nucleotides matching TRBD1. The CDR3 sequence is 15 residues long. V lost 0 bases, J lost 3 bases, and 6 bases stayed unmatched. The germline gives CDR1 SQVTM, CDR2 ANQGSEA. CDR3 protein: CSVEEGNRGLYEQYF. The CDR3 DNA follows: TGCAGCGTTGAAGAAGGGAACAGGGGGCTCTACGAGCAGTACTTC.

The rearrangement joins TRBV19 to TRBJ2-2, with D hard to call. Per the germline V gene, CDR1 is LNHDA and CDR2 is SQIVND (reference sequence). V lost 8 bases and J lost 0, with 10 bases in between. CDR3 size: 14 residues. CDR3 protein: CASVGFPNTGELFF. The CDR3 DNA sequence: TGTGCCAGTGTAGGGTTTCCGAACACCGGGGAGCTGTTTTTT.

The chain is built from TRBV27 and TRBJ1-2; D may be TRBD1 (5 bases). Trimming stripped 2 bases from V and 5 bases from J, with 15 bases between. The CDR3 is 15 amino acids. Germline V gene lookup returns CDR1 MNHEY and CDR2 SMNVEV (reference sequence). The CDR3: CASSLVGRVGYGYTF. The CDR3 DNA reads as TGTGCCAGCAGTTTAGTGGGCAGGGTAGGGTATGGCTACACCTTC.

This chain joins TRBV5-1 and TRBJ2-5, with a tentative D call TRBD2 (5 bases). The ends were cut back, 0 bases at V and 1 base at J, with 7 bases in the middle. The germline CDR1 and CDR2 sequences are SGHRS and YFSETQ. The CDR3 is 14 residues long. The CDR3, as DNA: TGCGCCAGCAGCTTGGCGACTACCCAAGAGACCCAGTACTTC. Amino acid sequence: CASSLATTQETQYF.

The J gene is TRBJ1-5, the V gene TRBV19; possibly TRBD1 for D (5 bases). Between the trimmed V and J ends, which lost 4 bases and 6 bases, there was a span of 10 bases. Germline CDR1 LNHDA, CDR2 SQIVND (reference sequence). This CDR3 region has 13 residues. The CDR3 coding sequence is TGTGCCAGTAGTACCGACAGAAGTCAGCCCCAGCATTTT. Protein sequence: CASSTDRSQPQHF. The whole variable domain, filled in from reference TRBV19 and TRBJ1-5, reads DGGITQSPKYLFRKEGQNVTLSCEQNLNHDAMYWYRQDPGQGLRLIYYSQIVNDFQKGDIAEGYSVSREKKESFPLTVTSAQKNPTAFYLCASSTDRSQPQHFGDGTRLSIL.

This chain connects TRBV5-6 to TRBJ2-3, with D hard to call. The length of the CDR3 is 11 residues. V dropped 1 base and J dropped 6 bases, with 3 bases sitting between them. Germline V CDR1 and CDR2: SGHDT, YYEEEE. CDR3 coding DNA: TGTGCCAGCAGCTTGAGGGATACGCAGTATTTT. Translating it yields CASSLRDTQYF.

V and J are TRBV7-6 and TRBJ2-7; D not certain. The germline V gene has CDR1 SGHVS and CDR2 FNYEAQ. Trimming cost V 5 bases and J 6 bases, with 14 bases left between them. The CDR3 length is 13 residues. The CDR3, as DNA: TGTGCCAGCAGCGGCCGGGCCGATAGCGAGCAGTACTTC. Its translation is CASSGRADSEQYF. The full variable domain, with the rest looked up from reference TRBV7-6 and TRBJ2-7, is GAGVSQSPRYKVTKRGQDVALRCDPISGHVSLYWYRQALGQGPEFLTYFNYEAQQDKSGLPNDRFSAERPEGSISTLTIQRTEQRDSAMYRCASSGRADSEQYFGPGTRLTVT.

This chain joins TRBV9 and TRBJ2-1; no definite D call. Germline CDR1 is SGDLS and CDR2 is YYNGEE. The CDR3 has 15 amino acids. V was shortened by 0 bases and J by 3 bases, with 10 bases between the two germline ends. Here the CDR3 DNA reads TGTGCCAGCAGCGTAGCGGAGTCGATCTACAATGAGCAGTTCTTC. Translation: CASSVAESIYNEQFF.

DNA for the CDR3: TGTGCCACCGGGACCGTTGCAACTAATGAAAAACTGTTTTTT. Encoded protein: CATGTVATNEKLFF. The genes are TRBV19 and TRBJ1-4, with D perhaps matching TRBD1 (5 bases). The CDR3 length is 14 residues. CDR1 and CDR2 (germline): LNHDA, SQIVND (reference sequence). Trimming shortened V by 10 bases and J by 0 bases, and 12 bases separated the two germline ends.

For this clone: Within the sample, other DNA sequences also encode this same CDR3. The V gene is TRBV11-2, the J gene TRBJ1-2, with D maybe TRBD1 (5 bases). The CDR3 runs to 13 residues. V lost 5 bases to trimming and J lost 2 bases, with 9 bases between them. Germline V lookup: CDR1 SGHAT, CDR2 FQNNGV. The DNA for the CDR3 is TGTGCCAGCAGCCAGACAGCAAACTATGGCTACACCTTC. Translation: CASSQTANYGYTF.